One sample yielded the 23 T cell receptor beta chains listed below, sequenced in a study of T-cell reconstitution after alpha-beta-depleted transplantation in children. Unique molecular identifiers were incorporated when the TCRbeta library was constructed. TCRdb re-called the PCR reads through MiXCR, storing one row per CDR3 protein. The sample holds around 450,000 distinct CDR3 sequences; roughly two fifths are singletons and the top ten take under 30%. Sequenced material: PBMCs, taken before TCRalphabeta/CD19-depleted stem cell transplant. Receptor source: a girl under 10 years old with aplastic anemia, due to receive a stem cell transplant.

This clonotype showed up just once. This chain joins TRBV30 and TRBJ2-3; TRBD2 is a possible D gene (5 bases). The CDR3 runs to 14 residues. The V end lost 0 bases, the J end lost 3 bases, and 10 bases lay between the germline ends. Germline loops: CDR1 GTSNPN, CDR2 SVGIG (reference sequence). The CDR3 spells CAWSVGLGTDTQYF. For the CDR3, the DNA is TGTGCCTGGAGTGTAGGACTTGGGACAGATACGCAGTATTTT.

This clonotype was seen ten or more times. CDR3 DNA: TGTGCCAGCAGTCTTTCACAGGGTCCCGGAAACACCATATATTTT. It codes for CASSLSQGPGNTIYF. J is TRBJ1-3 and V is TRBV6-1, with D possibly being TRBD1 (6 bases). Germline values: CDR1 MNHNS, CDR2 SASEGT. The V end lost 5 bases, the J end lost 4 bases, and 15 bases lay between the germline ends. This CDR3 spans 15 amino acids.

V usage is TRBV4-1 and J usage is TRBJ2-1; 7 nucleotides align to TRBD2. The CDR3 covers 16 residues. Per the germline V gene, CDR1 is MGHRA and CDR2 is YSYEKL. With 1 base clipped from V and 8 bases from J, the junction kept 11 bases outside the gene matches. In nucleotides, the CDR3 is TGCGCCAGCAGCCAAGCCCGGACTAGGCCTAGCGATGAGCAGTTCTTC. Encoded protein: CASSQARTRPSDEQFF.

The chain recombines TRBV7-9 with TRBJ2-1, with 11 bases matching TRBD2. The ends lost 0 bases at V and 7 bases at J; junction bases unmatched: 5. Germline loops: CDR1 SEHNR, CDR2 FQNEAQ (reference sequence). CDR3 length equals 16 residues. The CDR3 sequence: CASSLALTSGTNEQFF. As DNA, the CDR3 is TGTGCCAGCAGCTTAGCGCTGACTAGCGGGACGAATGAGCAGTTCTTC. The full variable domain, rest sourced from reference TRBV7-9 and TRBJ2-1, is DTGVSQNPRHKITKRGQNVTFRCDPISEHNRLYWYRQTLGQGPEFLTYFQNEAQLEKSRLLSDRFSAERPKGSFSTLEIQRTEQGDSAMYLCASSLALTSGTNEQFFGPGTRLTVL.

V usage is TRBV12-3 or TRBV12-4 and J usage is TRBJ2-1; D unclear. V was cut by 5 bases and J by 9 bases, with 11 bases left in between. The CDR3 extends over 12 amino acids. The chain's CDR3 is CASSKTEFEQFF. In nucleotides, the CDR3 is TGTGCCAGCAGTAAGACCGAATTTGAGCAGTTCTTC.

This clonotype appeared a single time. This sequence joins TRBV6-5 and TRBJ2-7; the match to TRBD1 covers 7 bases. Germline CDR1 is MNHEY and CDR2 is SVGAGI. The CDR3 covers 15 residues. V shed 4 bases and J 2 bases; nucleotides not matched to a gene: 8. CDR3 bases: TGTGCCAGCAGTTTCGGACAGGAGCGCACCTACGAGCAGTACTTC. Translation gives CASSFGQERTYEQYF.

The rearrangement joins TRBV5-6 to TRBJ2-1, with a weak D call TRBD1 (6 bases). Germline-derived CDR1 and CDR2 are SGHDT and YYEEEE. The CDR3 extends over 14 amino acids. V was clipped by 1 base and J by 9 bases, with 14 bases between them. The CDR3 loop reads CASSLLDRTGEQFF. CDR3 sequence (DNA): TGTGCCAGCAGCTTGTTGGACAGAACAGGTGAGCAGTTCTTC.

This chain connects TRBV5-1 to TRBJ2-7, with D perhaps matching TRBD1 (6 bases). This CDR3 region has 14 residues. From germline, CDR1 is SGHRS and CDR2 YFSETQ. The V end lost 1 base, the J end lost 4 bases, and 12 bases lay between the germline ends. CDR3 loop: CASSLRTAPYEQYF. In nucleotides, the CDR3 is TGCGCCAGCAGCTTGAGGACAGCTCCTTACGAGCAGTACTTC.

The chain joins TRBV5-1 to TRBJ2-2; D gene unclear. The germline gives CDR1 SGHRS, CDR2 YFSETQ. V lost 1 base to trimming and J lost 0 bases, with 10 bases between them. The CDR3 has 16 amino acids. CDR3: CASSLPASANTGELFF. CDR3 in DNA: TGCGCCAGCAGCTTGCCTGCGTCAGCGAACACCGGGGAGCTGTTTTTT. Full variable domain (missing parts from reference TRBV5-1 and TRBJ2-2): KAGVTQTPRYLIKTRGQQVTLSCSPISGHRSVSWYQQTPGQGLQFLFEYFSETQRNKGNFPGRFSGRQFSNSRSEMNVSTLELGDSALYLCASSLPASANTGELFFGEGSRLTVL.

This clonotype was counted only a few times. The rearrangement links TRBV13 to TRBJ2-7; perhaps TRBD2 as D (7 bases). Germline CDR1 is PRHDT and CDR2 is FYEKMQ (reference sequence). This CDR3 region has 17 residues. Trimming stripped 5 bases from V and 2 bases from J, with 22 bases between. CDR3 bases: TGTGCCAGCAGCGGCCCGAAAGGGGGGGAGAAAACCTACGAGCAGTACTTC. Amino acids: CASSGPKGGEKTYEQYF.

The chain employs TRBV20-1 and TRBJ2-3, with 8 bases matching TRBD1. The CDR3 runs to 15 residues. V lost 4 bases, J lost 2 bases, and 8 bases stayed unmatched. Germline CDR1 and CDR2: DFQATT and SNEGSKA (reference sequence). CDR3 region: CSANSGTGNTDTQYF. As DNA, the CDR3 is TGCAGTGCTAATTCCGGGACAGGAAACACAGATACGCAGTATTTT.

In DNA, the CDR3 is TGTGCCAGCAGTTACAGGGGTGGTGGTCAGCCCCAGCATTTT. Protein product: CASSYRGGGQPQHF. The chain recombines TRBV6-5 with TRBJ1-5; D perhaps matches TRBD1 (5 bases). V lost 2 bases and J 6 bases, leaving 11 bases between the germline ends. The CDR3 consists of 14 residues. CDR1 MNHEY and CDR2 SVGAGI come from the germline V gene.

This clonotype was counted ten times or more. This chain joins TRBV4-2 and TRBJ2-1, with TRBD2 matching over 7 bases. This CDR3 region has 15 residues. The V gene's germline CDR1 is LGHNA and CDR2 YNFKEQ. With V trimmed by 4 bases and J by 5 bases, 8 bases remained unmatched. The CDR3 coding sequence is TGTGCCAGCAGCCTCCTGTGGGGAGGGGACAATGAGCAGTTCTTC. Translated, it gives CASSLLWGGDNEQFF.

J is TRBJ2-5 and V is TRBV28, with D perhaps matching TRBD1 (5 bases). Trimming shortened V by 5 bases and J by 4 bases, and 14 bases separated the two germline ends. CDR3 length equals 14 residues. Germline V gene lookup returns CDR1 MDHEN and CDR2 SYDVKM. Written as DNA, the CDR3 is TGTGCCAGCAGTACGATGGGGCTACGAGAGACCCAGTACTTC. Amino acids: CASSTMGLRETQYF.

This clonotype was counted a few times. J is TRBJ2-3 and V is TRBV12-3 or TRBV12-4, with 8 nucleotides matching TRBD1. V lost 5 bases to trimming and J lost 3 bases; unmatched junction nucleotides: 4. This CDR3 contains 14 residues. This CDR3 reads CASSEGQGTDTQYF. In DNA form, the CDR3 reads TGTGCCAGCAGTGAAGGACAGGGTACAGATACGCAGTATTTT.

The chain employs TRBV7-9 and TRBJ1-6, with D unclear. Looked up from germline, CDR1 is SEHNR and CDR2 is FQNEAQ (reference sequence). Trimming stripped 5 bases from V and 7 bases from J, with 3 bases between. The CDR3 loop spans 11 amino acids. DNA of the CDR3: TGTGCCAGCAGCCCGAATTCACCCCTCCACTTT. As protein: CASSPNSPLHF.

The chain employs TRBV12-3 or TRBV12-4 and TRBJ1-5; TRBD1 might be the D (6 bases). V shed 0 bases and J shed 5 bases, with 11 bases lying between them. The CDR3 covers 15 residues. This CDR3 reads CASSLARRGDQPQHF. The CDR3 nucleotides read TGTGCCAGCAGTTTAGCGCGAAGGGGGGATCAGCCCCAGCATTTT.

For this clonotype: An end of the junction does not agree with germline; a read error may underlie this. The V call is TRBV6-5, the J call TRBJ1-1, with TRBD1 as a possible D gene (6 bases). The CDR3 length is 14 residues. In germline, CDR1 is MNHEY, CDR2 SVGAGI. The CDR3 DNA is TGTGCCAGCAGTTACAACAGGGAGAACACTGAAGCTTTTTTT. Encoded protein: CASSYNRENTEAFF.

This clonotype was seen a few times. This sequence joins TRBV20-1 and TRBJ1-1; 10 bases are shared with TRBD1. This CDR3 region has 14 residues. Germline loops: CDR1 DFQATT, CDR2 SNEGSKA (reference sequence). The CDR3 protein is CTFGTGALNTEAFF. In nucleotides, the CDR3 is TGCACCTTCGGGACAGGGGCCTTGAACACTGAAGCTTTCTTT.

The CDR3 nucleotides are TGCGCCAGCAGCTGGACCGGGACAGGGGAGACCCAGTACTTC. Translation gives CASSWTGTGETQYF. V and J are TRBV5-1 and TRBJ2-5; 9 bases agree with TRBD1. Per germline, CDR1 SGHRS and CDR2 YFSETQ. J gave up 5 bases and V 3 bases, and 5 bases lay outside the gene matches. The CDR3 spans 14 residues.

The CDR3 loop reads CASRLTGSNTGELFF. CDR3 sequence (DNA): TGTGCCAGCAGGCTAACAGGGTCGAACACCGGGGAGCTGTTTTTT. The chain uses TRBV7-6 and TRBJ2-2; possibly TRBD1 for D (6 bases). CDR3 length: 15 residues. The germline V gene encodes CDR1 SGHVS and CDR2 FNYEAQ. V lost 6 bases and J lost 0, with 11 bases in between.

The chain couples TRBV6-1 to TRBJ1-4, with D perhaps matching TRBD1 (6 bases). Germline V lookup: CDR1 MNHNS, CDR2 SASEGT. The CDR3 contains 15 residues. V gave up 5 bases and J gave up 8 bases, with 18 bases separating them. The CDR3 DNA is TGTGCCAGCAGTCGACCTCAGGGGAGGGAAGAAAAACTGTTTTTT. Translation: CASSRPQGREEKLFF.

This clonotype occurred a few times. This chain joins TRBV5-6 and TRBJ1-1; 8 positions match TRBD1. The CDR3 contains 15 residues. Trimming cost V 3 bases and J 5 bases; bases outside gene matches: 9. Germline loops: CDR1 SGHDT, CDR2 YYEEEE. In DNA form, the CDR3 reads TGTGCCAGCAGCTACGGACAGGGTGTAGGAACTGAAGCTTTCTTT. Translation gives CASSYGQGVGTEAFF. The whole variable domain, remainder taken from reference TRBV5-6 and TRBJ1-1, is DAGVTQSPTHLIKTRGQQVTLRCSPKSGHDTVSWYQQALGQGPQFIFQYYEEEERQRGNFPDRFSGHQFPNYSSELNVNALLLGDSALYLCASSYGQGVGTEAFFGQGTRLTVV.